The T cell receptor (beta chain) under discussion was sequenced for a study of cytomegalovirus exposure and HLA in healthy donors. General observations from the study: Follow-up analysis later connected one missense variant in DCLRE1C with trimming of TCR beta V- and J-genes.

The CDR3 is made up of 16 amino acids. Losses at the gene ends were 6 bases for V and 8 bases for J; bases not matched to a gene: 14. Per the germline V gene, CDR1 is SGHDN and CDR2 is FVKESK. It was with 60 Vbeta and 13 Jbeta primers that the PCR ran. Only in-frame clones appear in the TCRdb table, and some are missing; sequencing was by immunoSEQ multiplex PCR. Altogether 95,000 to 150,000 clones are present, 80% being singletons, with the ten largest covering approximately 0.22%. This clone was picked up one time. Its antigen is unknown. The sample comprised PBMCs. The gene calls are TRBV14 and TRBJ2-1; TRBD1 aligns across 9 bases. The clonotype originates from a man aged 50 to 60 in good health and CMV-seronegative. DNA of the CDR3: TGTGCCAGCAGTCTCGCCGGGACAGGGTTTTTCGATGAGCAGTTCTTC. This translates into CASSLAGTGFFDEQFF.